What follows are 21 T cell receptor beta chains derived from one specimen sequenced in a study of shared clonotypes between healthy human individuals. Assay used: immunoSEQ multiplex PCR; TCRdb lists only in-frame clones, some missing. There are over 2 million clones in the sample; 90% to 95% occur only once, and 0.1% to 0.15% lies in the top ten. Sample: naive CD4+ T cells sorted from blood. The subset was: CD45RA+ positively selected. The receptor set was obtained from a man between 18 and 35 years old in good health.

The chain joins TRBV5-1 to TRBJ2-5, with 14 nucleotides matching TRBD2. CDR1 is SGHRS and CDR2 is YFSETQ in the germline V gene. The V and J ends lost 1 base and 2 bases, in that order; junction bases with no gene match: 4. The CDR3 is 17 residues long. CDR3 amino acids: CASSLFRLAGGQETQYF. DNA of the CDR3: TGCGCCAGCAGCTTGTTTCGACTAGCGGGAGGGCAAGAGACCCAGTACTTC.

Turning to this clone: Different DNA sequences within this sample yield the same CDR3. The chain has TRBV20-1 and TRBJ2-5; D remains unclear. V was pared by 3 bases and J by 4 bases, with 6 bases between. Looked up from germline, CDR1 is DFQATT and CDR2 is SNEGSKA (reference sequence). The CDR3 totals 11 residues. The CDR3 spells CSASAGETQYF. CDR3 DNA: TGCAGTGCTAGTGCTGGAGAGACCCAGTACTTC.

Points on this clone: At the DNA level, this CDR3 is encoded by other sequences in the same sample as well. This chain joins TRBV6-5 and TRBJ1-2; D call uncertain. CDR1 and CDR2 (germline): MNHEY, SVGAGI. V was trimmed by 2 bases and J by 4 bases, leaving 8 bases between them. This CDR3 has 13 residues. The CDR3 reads CASSYGQRYGYTF. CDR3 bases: TGTGCCAGCAGTTACGGTCAGCGCTATGGCTACACCTTC.

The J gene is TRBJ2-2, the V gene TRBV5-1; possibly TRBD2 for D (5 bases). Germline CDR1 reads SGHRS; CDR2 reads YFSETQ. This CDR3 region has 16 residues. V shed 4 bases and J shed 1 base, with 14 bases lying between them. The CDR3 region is CASSLAQKGNTGELFF. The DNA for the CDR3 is TGCGCCAGCAGCCTAGCTCAAAAGGGGAACACCGGGGAGCTGTTTTTT.

The CDR3 region has the DNA TGTGCCAGCAGCTTAAAACTAGCAAGTAACTACGAGCAGTACTTC. Its protein product is CASSLKLASNYEQYF. The chain combines TRBV7-6 with TRBJ2-7, with a tentative D call TRBD2 (6 bases). Trimming removed 2 bases at V and 3 bases at J, with 14 bases between. This CDR3 spans 15 amino acids. Germline V lookup: CDR1 SGHVS, CDR2 FNYEAQ.

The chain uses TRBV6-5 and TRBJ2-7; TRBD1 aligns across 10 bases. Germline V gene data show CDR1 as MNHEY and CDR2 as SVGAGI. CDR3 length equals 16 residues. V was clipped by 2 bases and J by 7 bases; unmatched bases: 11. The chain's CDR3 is CASSYGTGAYDGEQYF. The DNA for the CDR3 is TGTGCCAGCAGTTACGGGACAGGGGCTTACGATGGAGAGCAGTACTTC.

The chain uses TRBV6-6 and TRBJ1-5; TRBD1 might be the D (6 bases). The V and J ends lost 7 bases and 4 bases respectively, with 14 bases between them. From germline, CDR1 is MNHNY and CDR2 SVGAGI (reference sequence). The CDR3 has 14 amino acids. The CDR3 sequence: CASTPGGGNQPQHF. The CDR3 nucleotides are TGTGCCAGCACCCCCGGGGGCGGGAATCAGCCCCAGCATTTT.

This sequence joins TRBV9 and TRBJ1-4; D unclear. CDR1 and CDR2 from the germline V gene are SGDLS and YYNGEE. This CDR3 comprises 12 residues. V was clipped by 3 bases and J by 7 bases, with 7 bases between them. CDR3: CASSGEAEKLFF. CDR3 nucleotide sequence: TGTGCCAGCAGCGGAGAGGCTGAAAAACTGTTTTTT.

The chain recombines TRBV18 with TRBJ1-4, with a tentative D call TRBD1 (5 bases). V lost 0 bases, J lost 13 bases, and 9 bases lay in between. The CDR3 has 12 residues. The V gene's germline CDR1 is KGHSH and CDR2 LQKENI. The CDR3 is CASSPPQGTLFF. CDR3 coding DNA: TGTGCCAGCTCACCACCCCAGGGAACACTGTTTTTT.

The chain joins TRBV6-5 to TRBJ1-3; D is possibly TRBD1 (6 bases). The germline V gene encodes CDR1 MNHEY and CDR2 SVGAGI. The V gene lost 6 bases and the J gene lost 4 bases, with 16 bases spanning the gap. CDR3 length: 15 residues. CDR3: CASSLIGTRGNTIYF. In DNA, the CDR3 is TGTGCCAGCAGCCTGATCGGGACACGGGGAAACACCATATATTTT.

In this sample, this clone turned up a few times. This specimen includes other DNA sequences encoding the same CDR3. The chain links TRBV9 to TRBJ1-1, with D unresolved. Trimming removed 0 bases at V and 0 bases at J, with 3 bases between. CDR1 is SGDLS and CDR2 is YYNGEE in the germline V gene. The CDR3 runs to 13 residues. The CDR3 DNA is TGTGCCAGCAGCGTAGAGGTGAACACTGAAGCTTTCTTT. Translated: CASSVEVNTEAFF.

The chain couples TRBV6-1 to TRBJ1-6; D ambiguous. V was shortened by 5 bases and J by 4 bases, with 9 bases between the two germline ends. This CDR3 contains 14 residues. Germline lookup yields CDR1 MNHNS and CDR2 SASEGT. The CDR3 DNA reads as TGTGCCAGCAGTCGCGATAATTATAATTCACCCCTCCACTTT. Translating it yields CASSRDNYNSPLHF.

The CDR3 sequence: CAISTRGSSGANVLTF. CDR3 DNA: TGTGCCATCAGTACACGGGGTAGCTCTGGGGCCAACGTCCTGACTTTC. This sequence joins TRBV10-3 and TRBJ2-6, with D perhaps matching TRBD2 (5 bases). From germline, CDR1 is ENHRY and CDR2 SYGVKD. Trimming left V 5 bases short and J 0 bases short, with 11 bases between. CDR3 length equals 16 residues.

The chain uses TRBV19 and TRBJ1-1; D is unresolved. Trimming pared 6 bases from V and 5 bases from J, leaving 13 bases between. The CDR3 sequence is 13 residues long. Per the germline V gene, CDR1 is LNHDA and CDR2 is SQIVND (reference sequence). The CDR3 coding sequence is TGTGCCAGTAGCTCCACAGCTCAGACTGAAGCTTTCTTT. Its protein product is CASSSTAQTEAFF.

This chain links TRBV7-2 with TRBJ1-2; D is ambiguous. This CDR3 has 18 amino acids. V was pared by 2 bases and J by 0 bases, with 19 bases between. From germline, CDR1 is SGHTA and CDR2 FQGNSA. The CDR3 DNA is TGTGCCAGCAGCTTAAAGCCCCTTATGGAGGTAGCTAACTATGGCTACACCTTC. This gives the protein CASSLKPLMEVANYGYTF.

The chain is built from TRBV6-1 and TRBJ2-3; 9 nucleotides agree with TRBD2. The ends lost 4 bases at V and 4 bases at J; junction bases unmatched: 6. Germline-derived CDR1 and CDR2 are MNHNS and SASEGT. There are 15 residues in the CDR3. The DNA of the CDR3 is TGTGCCAGCAGTGGCTTAGCGGGAGTGGCAGATACGCAGTATTTT. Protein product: CASSGLAGVADTQYF.

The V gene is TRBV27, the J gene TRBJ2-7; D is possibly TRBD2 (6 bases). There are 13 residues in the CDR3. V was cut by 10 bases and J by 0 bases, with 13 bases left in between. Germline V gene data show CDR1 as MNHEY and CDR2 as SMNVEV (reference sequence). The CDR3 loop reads CATRRESSYEQYF. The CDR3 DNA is TGTGCCACCAGGAGGGAGAGCTCCTACGAGCAGTACTTC.

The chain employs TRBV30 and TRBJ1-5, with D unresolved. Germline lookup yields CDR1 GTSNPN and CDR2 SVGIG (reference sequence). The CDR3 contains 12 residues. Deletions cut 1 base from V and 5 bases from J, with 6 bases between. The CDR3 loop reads CAWSGADQPQHF. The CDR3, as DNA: TGTGCCTGGAGTGGGGCGGATCAGCCCCAGCATTTT.

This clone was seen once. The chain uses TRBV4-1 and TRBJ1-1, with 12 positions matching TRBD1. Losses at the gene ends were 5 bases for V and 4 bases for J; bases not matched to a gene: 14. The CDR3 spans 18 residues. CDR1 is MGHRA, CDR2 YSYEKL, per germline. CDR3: CASSKDPRDRGRGTEAFF. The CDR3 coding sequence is TGCGCCAGCAGCAAGGACCCCCGGGACAGGGGGCGAGGCACTGAAGCTTTCTTT.

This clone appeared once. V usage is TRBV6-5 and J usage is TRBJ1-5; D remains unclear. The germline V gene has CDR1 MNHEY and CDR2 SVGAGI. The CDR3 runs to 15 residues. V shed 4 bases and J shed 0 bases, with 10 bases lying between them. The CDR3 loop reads CASSSGPNSNQPQHF. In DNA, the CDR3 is TGTGCCAGCAGTTCCGGCCCTAATAGCAATCAGCCCCAGCATTTT.

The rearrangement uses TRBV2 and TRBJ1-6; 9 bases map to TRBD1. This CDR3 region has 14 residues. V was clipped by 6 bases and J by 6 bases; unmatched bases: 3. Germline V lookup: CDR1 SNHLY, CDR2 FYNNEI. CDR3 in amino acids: CASRGTGFNSPLHF. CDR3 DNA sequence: TGTGCCAGCAGGGGGACAGGGTTTAATTCACCCCTCCACTTT.